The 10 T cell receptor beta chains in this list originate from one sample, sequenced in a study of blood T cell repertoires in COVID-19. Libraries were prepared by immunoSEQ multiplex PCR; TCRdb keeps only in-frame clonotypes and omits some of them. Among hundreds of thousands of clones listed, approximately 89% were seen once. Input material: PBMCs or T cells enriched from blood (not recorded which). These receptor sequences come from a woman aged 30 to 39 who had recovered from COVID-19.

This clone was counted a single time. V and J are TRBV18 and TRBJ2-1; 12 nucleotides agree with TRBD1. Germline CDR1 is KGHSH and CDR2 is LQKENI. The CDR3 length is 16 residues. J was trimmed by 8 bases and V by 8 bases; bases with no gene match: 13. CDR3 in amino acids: CASQSGTGGEIDEQFF. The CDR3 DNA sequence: TGTGCCAGCCAATCGGGGACAGGGGGCGAAATCGATGAGCAGTTCTTC.

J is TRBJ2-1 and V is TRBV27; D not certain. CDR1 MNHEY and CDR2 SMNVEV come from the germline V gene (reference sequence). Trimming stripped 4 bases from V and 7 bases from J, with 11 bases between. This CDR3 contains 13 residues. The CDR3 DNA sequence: TGTGCCAGCAGTTCGATATCCGAGAATGAGCAGTTCTTC. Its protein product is CASSSISENEQFF.

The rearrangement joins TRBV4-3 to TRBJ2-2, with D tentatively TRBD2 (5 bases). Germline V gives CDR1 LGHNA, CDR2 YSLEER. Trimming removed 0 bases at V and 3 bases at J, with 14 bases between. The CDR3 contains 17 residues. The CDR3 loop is CASSQDMVGLYTGELFF. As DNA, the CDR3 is TGCGCCAGCAGCCAAGATATGGTAGGACTTTACACCGGGGAGCTGTTTTTT.

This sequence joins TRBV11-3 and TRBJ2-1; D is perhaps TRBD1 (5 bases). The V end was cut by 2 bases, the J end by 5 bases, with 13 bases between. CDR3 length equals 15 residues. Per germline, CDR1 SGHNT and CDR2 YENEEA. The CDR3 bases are TGTGCCAGCAGCTTATCAGGGAATTGGGACAATGAGCAGTTCTTC. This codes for CASSLSGNWDNEQFF. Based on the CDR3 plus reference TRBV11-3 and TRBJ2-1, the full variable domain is EAGVVQSPRYKIIEKKQPVAFWCNPISGHNTLYWYLQNLGQGPELLIRYENEEAVDDSQLPKDRFSAERLKGVDSTLKIQPAELGDSAVYLCASSLSGNWDNEQFFGPGTRLTVL.

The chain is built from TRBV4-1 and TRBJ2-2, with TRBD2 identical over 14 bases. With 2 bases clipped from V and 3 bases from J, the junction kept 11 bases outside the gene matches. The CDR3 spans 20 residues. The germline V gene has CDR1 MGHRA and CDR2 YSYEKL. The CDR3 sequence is CASSQRSGTSGSGDTGELFF. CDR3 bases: TGCGCCAGCAGCCAACGCTCCGGGACTAGCGGGAGTGGGGACACCGGGGAGCTGTTTTTT.

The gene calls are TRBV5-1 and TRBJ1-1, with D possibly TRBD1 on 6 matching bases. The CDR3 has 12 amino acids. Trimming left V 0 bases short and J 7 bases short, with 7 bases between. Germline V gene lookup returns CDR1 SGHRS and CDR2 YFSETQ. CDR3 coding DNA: TGCGCCAGCAGCTTGGCGACAGGTGAAGCTTTCTTT. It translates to CASSLATGEAFF.

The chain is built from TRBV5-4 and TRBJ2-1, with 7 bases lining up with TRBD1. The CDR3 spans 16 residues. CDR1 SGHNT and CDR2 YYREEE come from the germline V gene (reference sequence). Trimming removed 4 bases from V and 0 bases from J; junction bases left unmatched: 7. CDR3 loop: CASSTGVGGSYNEQFF. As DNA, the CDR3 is TGTGCCAGCAGCACAGGGGTTGGCGGCTCCTACAATGAGCAGTTCTTC. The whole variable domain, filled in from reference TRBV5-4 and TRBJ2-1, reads ETGVTQSPTHLIKTRGQQVTLRCSSQSGHNTVSWYQQALGQGPQFIFQYYREEENGRGNFPPRFSGLQFPNYSSELNVNALELDDSALYLCASSTGVGGSYNEQFFGPGTRLTVL.

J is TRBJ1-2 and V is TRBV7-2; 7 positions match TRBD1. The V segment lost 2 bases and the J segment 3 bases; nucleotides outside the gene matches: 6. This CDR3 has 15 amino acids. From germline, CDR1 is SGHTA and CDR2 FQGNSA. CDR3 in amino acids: CASSLSAGQHYGYTF. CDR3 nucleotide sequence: TGTGCCAGCAGCTTATCCGCGGGACAGCACTATGGCTACACCTTC. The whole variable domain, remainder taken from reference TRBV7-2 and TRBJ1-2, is GAGVSQSPSNKVTEKGKDVELRCDPISGHTALYWYRQSLGQGLEFLIYFQGNSAPDKSGLPSDRFSAERTGGSVSTLTIQRTQQEDSAVYLCASSLSAGQHYGYTFGSGTRLTVV.

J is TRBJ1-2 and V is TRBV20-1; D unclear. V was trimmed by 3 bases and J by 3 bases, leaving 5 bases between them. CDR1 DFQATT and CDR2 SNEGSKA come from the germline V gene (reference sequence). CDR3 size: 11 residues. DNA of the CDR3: TGCAGTGCTAGTTCGGACTATGGCTACACCTTC. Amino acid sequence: CSASSDYGYTF.

The chain's CDR3 is CASSLGQSNQPQHF. CDR3 nucleotide sequence: TGTGCCAGCAGCTTAGGTCAGAGCAATCAGCCCCAGCATTTT. V and J are TRBV11-2 and TRBJ1-5; D unresolved. This CDR3 is 14 amino acids long. Trimming removed 1 base at V and 1 base at J, with 5 bases between. Germline loops: CDR1 SGHAT, CDR2 FQNNGV.